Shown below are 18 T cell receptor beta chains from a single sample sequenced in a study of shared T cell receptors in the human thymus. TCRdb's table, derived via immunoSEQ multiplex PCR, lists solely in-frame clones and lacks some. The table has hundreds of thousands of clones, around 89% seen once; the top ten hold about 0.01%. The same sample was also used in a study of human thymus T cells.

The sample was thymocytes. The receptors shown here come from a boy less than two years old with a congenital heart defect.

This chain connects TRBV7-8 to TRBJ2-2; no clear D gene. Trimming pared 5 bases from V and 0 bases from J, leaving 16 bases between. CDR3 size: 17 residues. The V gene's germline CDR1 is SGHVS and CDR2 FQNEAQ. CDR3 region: CASSPAGNNTNTGELFF. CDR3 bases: TGTGCCAGCAGCCCGGCAGGAAATAACACGAACACCGGGGAGCTGTTTTTT.

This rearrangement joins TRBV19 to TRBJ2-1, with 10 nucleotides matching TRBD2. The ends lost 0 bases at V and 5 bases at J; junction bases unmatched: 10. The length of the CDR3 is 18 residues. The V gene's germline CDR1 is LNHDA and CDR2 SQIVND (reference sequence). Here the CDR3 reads CASSIDPTASGGHNEQFF. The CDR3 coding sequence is TGTGCCAGTAGTATAGATCCCACCGCTAGCGGGGGACACAATGAGCAGTTCTTC.

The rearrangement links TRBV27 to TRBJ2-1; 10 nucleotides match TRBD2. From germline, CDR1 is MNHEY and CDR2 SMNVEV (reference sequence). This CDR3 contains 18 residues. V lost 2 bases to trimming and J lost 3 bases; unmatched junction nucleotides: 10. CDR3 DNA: TGTGCCAGCAGTTTAGAGCGAGCGGGAGGGCCCCTCTACAATGAGCAGTTCTTC. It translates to CASSLERAGGPLYNEQFF.

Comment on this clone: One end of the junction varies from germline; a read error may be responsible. CDR3 nucleotide sequence: TGTGCCAGCAGCCTCGAGGGGGCAGGGGGGCACTTC. Its protein product is CASSLEGAGGHF. The gene calls are TRBV7-9 and TRBJ2-5; TRBD1 might be the D (7 bases). This CDR3 region has 12 residues. Germline assignment: CDR1 SEHNR and CDR2 FQNEAQ (reference sequence).

The CDR3 sequence: CASTAGVLQETQYF. The CDR3, as DNA: TGTGCCAGCACGGCGGGGGTACTTCAAGAGACCCAGTACTTC. The rearrangement joins TRBV7-9 to TRBJ2-5; 7 bases fit TRBD2. The CDR3 sequence is 14 residues long. Looked up from germline, CDR1 is SEHNR and CDR2 is FQNEAQ (reference sequence). With V trimmed by 7 bases and J by 2 bases, 7 bases remained unmatched.

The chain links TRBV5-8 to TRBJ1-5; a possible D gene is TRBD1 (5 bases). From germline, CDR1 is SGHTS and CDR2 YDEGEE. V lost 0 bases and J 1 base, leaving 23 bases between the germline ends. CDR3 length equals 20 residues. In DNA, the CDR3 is TGTGCCAGCAGCTTGGGACAGCCGGGCGCTGGGCTAGGAAGCAATCAGCCCCAGCATTTT. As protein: CASSLGQPGAGLGSNQPQHF.

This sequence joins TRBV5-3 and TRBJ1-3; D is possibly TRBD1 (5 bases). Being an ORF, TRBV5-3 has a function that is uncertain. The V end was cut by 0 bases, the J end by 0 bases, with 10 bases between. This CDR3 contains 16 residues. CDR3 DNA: TGTGCCAGAAGCTTGGGCCGGGGGATCTCTGGAAACACCATATATTTT. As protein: CARSLGRGISGNTIYF.

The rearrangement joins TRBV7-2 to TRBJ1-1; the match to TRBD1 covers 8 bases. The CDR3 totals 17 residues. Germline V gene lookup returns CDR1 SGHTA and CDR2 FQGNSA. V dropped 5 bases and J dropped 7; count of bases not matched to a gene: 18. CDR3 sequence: CASSPVPGGRAVVEAFF. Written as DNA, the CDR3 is TGTGCCAGCAGCCCGGTCCCAGGGGGCCGGGCTGTGGTTGAAGCTTTCTTT. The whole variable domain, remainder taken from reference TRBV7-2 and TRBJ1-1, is GAGVSQSPSNKVTEKGKDVELRCDPISGHTALYWYRQSLGQGLEFLIYFQGNSAPDKSGLPSDRFSAERTGGSVSTLTIQRTQQEDSAVYLCASSPVPGGRAVVEAFFGQGTRLTVV.

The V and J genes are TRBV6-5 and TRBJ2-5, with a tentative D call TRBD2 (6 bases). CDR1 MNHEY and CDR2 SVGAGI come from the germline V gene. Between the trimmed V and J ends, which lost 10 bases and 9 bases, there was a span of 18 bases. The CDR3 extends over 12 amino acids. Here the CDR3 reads CATRAGSGAQYF. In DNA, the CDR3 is TGTGCCACCCGGGCGGGGTCCGGGGCCCAGTACTTC.

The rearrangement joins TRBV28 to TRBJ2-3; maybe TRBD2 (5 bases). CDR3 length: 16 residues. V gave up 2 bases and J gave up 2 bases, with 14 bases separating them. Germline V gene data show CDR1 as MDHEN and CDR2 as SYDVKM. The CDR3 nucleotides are TGTGCCAGCAGTTTAAACCCAGCGGTAGACACAGATACGCAGTATTTT. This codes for CASSLNPAVDTDTQYF.

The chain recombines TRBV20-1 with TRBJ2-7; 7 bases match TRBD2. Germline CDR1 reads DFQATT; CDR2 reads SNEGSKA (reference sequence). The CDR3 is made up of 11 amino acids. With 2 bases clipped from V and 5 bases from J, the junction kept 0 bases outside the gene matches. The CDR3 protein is CSARRGDEQYF. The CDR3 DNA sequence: TGCAGTGCTAGACGGGGGGACGAGCAGTACTTC.

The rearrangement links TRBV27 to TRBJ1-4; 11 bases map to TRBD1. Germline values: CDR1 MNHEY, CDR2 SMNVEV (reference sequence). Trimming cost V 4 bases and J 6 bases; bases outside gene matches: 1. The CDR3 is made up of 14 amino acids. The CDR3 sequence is CASSWTGGDEKLFF. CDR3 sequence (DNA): TGTGCCAGCAGTTGGACAGGGGGCGATGAAAAACTGTTTTTT.

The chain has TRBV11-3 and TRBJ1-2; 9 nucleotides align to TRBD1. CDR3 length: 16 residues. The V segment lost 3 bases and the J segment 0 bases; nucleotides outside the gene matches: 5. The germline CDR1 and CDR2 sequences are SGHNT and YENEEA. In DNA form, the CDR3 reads TGTGCCAGCAGCTTCCGGGGACAGGGTTCTAACTATGGCTACACCTTC. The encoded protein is CASSFRGQGSNYGYTF.

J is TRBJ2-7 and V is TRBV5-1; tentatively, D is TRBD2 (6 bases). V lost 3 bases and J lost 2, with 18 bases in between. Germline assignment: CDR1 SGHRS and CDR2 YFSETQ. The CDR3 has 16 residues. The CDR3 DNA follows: TGCGCCAGCAGCTCCCACATGATGGCTAGCGCCTACGAGCAGTACTTC. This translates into CASSSHMMASAYEQYF.

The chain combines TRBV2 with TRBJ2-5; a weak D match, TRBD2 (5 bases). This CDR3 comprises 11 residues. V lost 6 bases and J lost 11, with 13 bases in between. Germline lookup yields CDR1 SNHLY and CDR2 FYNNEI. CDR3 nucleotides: TGTGCCAGCAGCGGAGCAAGGGAGCAGTACTTC. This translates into CASSGAREQYF.

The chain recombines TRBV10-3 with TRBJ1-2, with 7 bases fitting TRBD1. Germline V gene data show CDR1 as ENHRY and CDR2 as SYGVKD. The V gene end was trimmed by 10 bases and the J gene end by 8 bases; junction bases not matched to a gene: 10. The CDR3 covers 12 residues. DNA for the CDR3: TGTGCCACCCTCGGGACAGTCGAGGGCTACACCTTC. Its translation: CATLGTVEGYTF.

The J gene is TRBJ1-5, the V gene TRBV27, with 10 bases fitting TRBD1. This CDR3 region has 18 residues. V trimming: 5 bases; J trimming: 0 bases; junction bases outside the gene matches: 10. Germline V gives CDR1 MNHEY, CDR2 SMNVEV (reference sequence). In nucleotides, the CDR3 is TGTGCCAGCAGTACTAAGTCCGGGACAGGGGATAGCAATCAGCCCCAGCATTTT. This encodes CASSTKSGTGDSNQPQHF.

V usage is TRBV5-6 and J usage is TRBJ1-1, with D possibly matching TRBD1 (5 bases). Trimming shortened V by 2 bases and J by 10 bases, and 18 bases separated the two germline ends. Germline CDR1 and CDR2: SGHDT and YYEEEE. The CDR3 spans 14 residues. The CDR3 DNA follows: TGTGCCAGCAGCTTTTTTGAGGGCGGGGCAGGAGCTTTCTTT. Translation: CASSFFEGGAGAFF.